The rows below give T cell receptor beta chains drawn from one sample of a study of blood T cell repertoires in COVID-19. Profiling relied on immunoSEQ multiplex PCR, and the TCRdb table lists in-frame clones only, not all of them. The table lists tens of thousands of clones, approximately 85% of them singletons. What was sequenced was peripheral blood. All receptors derive from a man older than 75 with acute or convalescent COVID-19. Both conserved end residues are part of each CDR3. Fields, in order: D gene, clone size, V gene, J gene, CDR3 DNA, CDR3 protein. The D gene is left open where the match is weak. Clone size appears in some rows only: once, few, many, or a class for an expanded clone.

TRBD2	.	TRBV27	TRBJ2-1	TGTGCCAGCAACGTAGCGGGCGTATACAATGAGCAGTTCTTC	CASNVAGVYNEQFF
.	.	TRBV18	TRBJ2-3	TGTGCCAGCTCACCAGGGCAGGGAGGACAAGATACGCAGTATTTT	CASSPGQGGQDTQYF
TRBD2	.	TRBV5-4	TRBJ2-3	TGTGCCAGCAGCCTAACTAGCGGGAGTAGCACAGATACGCAGTATTTT	CASSLTSGSSTDTQYF
.	.	TRBV21-1	TRBJ1-5	TGTGCCAGCAGCAAAGTCCACGTCCCACTGGGGGGTCAGCCCCAGCATTTT	CASSKVHVPLGGQPQHF
.	.	TRBV11-3	TRBJ1-6	TGTGCCAGCAGCTTCCCGGGTTCACCCCTCCACTTT	CASSFPGSPLHF
TRBD1	few	TRBV5-1	TRBJ2-3	TGCGCCAGCAGTAACCCGGGACAGGGATTAGATACGCAGTATTTT	CASSNPGQGLDTQYF
TRBD1	once	TRBV6-5	TRBJ1-1	TGTGCCAGCAGCTACAGGGGGAACACTGAAGCTTTCTTT	CASSYRGNTEAFF
.	.	TRBV7-2	TRBJ1-2	TGTGCCAGCAGCGGTGGCGGAATAAGAAATGGCTACACCTTC	CASSGGGIRNGYTF
.	.	TRBV9	TRBJ2-5	TGTGCCAGCAGCACCTCGCAGGGGTTTGGGACTAAGTACTTC	CASSTSQGFGTKYF
.	.	TRBV6-5	TRBJ1-2	TGTGCCAGCCTAATGCCCGGAAAGGAGGGCTACACCTTC	CASLMPGKEGYTF
TRBD2	.	TRBV4-3	TRBJ2-2	TGCGCCAGCAGCGAACGGAGTGGGGCGGGAGGGCCTGCCGGGGAGCTGTTTTTT	CASSERSGAGGPAGELFF
TRBD2	.	TRBV3-1/TRBV3-2	TRBJ2-5	TGTGCCAGCAGCCTATATAGACCTAGCGGGGGGGCTAACTGGAAGAGCCTGAAGACCCAGTACTTC	CASSLYRPSGGANWKSLKTQYF
.	.	TRBV9	TRBJ2-2	TGTGCCAGCAGCGTAGAGGACCGGACCAGGACTCAGGGGGAGCTGTTTTTT	CASSVEDRTRTQGELFF
TRBD1	.	TRBV7-8	TRBJ1-2	TGTGCCAGCAGCTTAGACAGGGGGCGAGGCTATGGCTACACCTTC	CASSLDRGRGYGYTF
.	.	TRBV7-2	TRBJ1-2	TGTGCCAGCAGCACCCAGGTCAGGGTAGGCTACACCTTC	CASSTQVRVGYTF
.	.	TRBV28	TRBJ2-7	TGTGCCAGCAGTCCCCCTACAGGGTTGGGCGAGCAGTACTTC	CASSPPTGLGEQYF
TRBD1	.	TRBV27	TRBJ1-5	TGTGCCAGCAGCCCCGGGACAGGGGGTAGAGGCAATCAGCCCCAGCATTTT	CASSPGTGGRGNQPQHF
TRBD1	.	TRBV6-1	TRBJ1-3	TGTGCCAGCAGTGAAGCCGGGACAGGGAGTGGGTACACCATATATTTT	CASSEAGTGSGYTIYF
TRBD1	.	TRBV29-1	TRBJ1-1	TGCAGCGACGACAGGGCCGAAGCTTTCTTT	CSDDRAEAFF
TRBD1	.	TRBV4-2	TRBJ1-3	TGTGCCAGCAGCCCGTCCCAAGGACAGGCTAGCTCTGGAAACACCATATATTTT	CASSPSQGQASSGNTIYF
.	.	TRBV7-9	TRBJ2-1	TGTGCCAGCAGCTTCGCAGGTCCCACCTACAATGAGCAGTTCTTC	CASSFAGPTYNEQFF
TRBD1	.	TRBV10-1	TRBJ1-3	TGCGCCAGCAGTGAGTCGAGATTGGAGGACAGGGAAACGCCCATATATTTT	CASSESRLEDRETPIYF
TRBD2	.	TRBV5-6	TRBJ2-3	TGTGCCAGCAGCCCTAGCGGGGCACTCACAGATACGCAGTATTTT	CASSPSGALTDTQYF